One T cell receptor beta chain is described in this entry. It lacks a known antigen. No qualities accompany the bases; no much larger clone lies one base away. Reading the germline V gene (reference sequence) gives CDR1 LGHDT and CDR2 YNNKEL. The CDR3 measures 14 amino acids from cysteine to valine. This entry keeps only the CDR3 DNA: 42 bases, framed from base 1. V gives up 0 bases and J gives up 3 bases, and the segment between their germline ends measures 9 bases. Each collaborating institution followed its own protocols to collect whole blood in K2EDTA tubes. For TCRbeta analysis, collaborators shipped samples as frozen whole blood, isolated PBMCs, or DNA extracted from either of those sample types. TCRbeta CDR3 regions were amplified from genomic DNA by means of the immunoSEQ Assay, a bias-controlled multiplex PCR. Concerning the study's data processing: Nucleated cell counts per sample were estimated from amplification of reference gene primers within the assay. Sequence reads were collapsed and filtered to measure the absolute abundance of every unique TCRbeta CDR3 rearrangement. Productive Simpson clonality was computed per sample as the square root of Simpson's diversity index over productive rearrangements. In TCRdb, the immuneACCESS table is reduced to in-frame sequences with V and J assigned. These tables do not hold every clone; where another copy was compared, an unresolved V gene accounts for under half, and the others remain unexplained. The DNA gave D and trimming, while V, J and clone size come from that table. In this sample the table shows around 64,000 clones, around 86% of which occur a single time. In total, the top ten clones hold roughly 13% of the sample.

This specimen comes from a study of blood T cell repertoires in COVID-19 (dated by TCRdb to the early 2020s). About the full investigation: The collaborator samples originated in the United States, Italy and Spain and spanned the acute and convalescent phases of COVID-19. The prospective study material was composed of cDNA or gDNA derived from T cells, B-cell-depleted T cells, or PBMCs. Subjects who had been exposed to COVID-19, were actively infected with it, or had recovered from it provided the deeply sampled blood TCRbeta repertoires that made up the dataset. The repertoires were released in a freely available public database intended as a resource for research on the immune response to SARS-CoV-2. The samples were drawn from two sources: the first 160 participants of the ongoing ImmuneRACE study, and 1,200 or so subjects contributed by 6 global collaborators. Nearly every sample came with metadata listing a de-identified subject ID, COVID-19 status, age in years and sex. Where available, HLA class I and class II types were taken from metadata supplied by the sample provider and were not determined by assay-based typing.

General study outcomes and caveats: How much clinical and demographic metadata was included differed by source and by participant, and the metadata was provided uncurated.

The receptor was isolated from a human donor in a cohort sampled during active COVID-19. Sequencing was carried out using peripheral blood. The sequence is built from TRBV3-1 (or the pseudogene TRBV3-2) and TRBJ2-7; the D segment cannot be called with confidence. CDR3 sequence: CASSQDLVSYEQYV. The DNA sequence reads TGTGCCAGCAGCCAAGATCTCGTCAGCTACGAGCAGTACGTC.